The clone carrying this T cell receptor beta chain has at least ten counts. For repertoire sequencing, the TCR beta CDR3 regions were amplified from RNA transcripts. First-round RT-PCR employed HTBI primers, with a second-round multiplex PCR after it. From the multiplex PCR reads, TCRdb called clonotypes with MiXCR, one entry per CDR3 protein. The data show approximately 37,000 distinct CDR3 sequences, over 40% seen once. The data were taken from a study of Graves' ophthalmopathy and Graves' hyperthyroidism. Overall study context: Peripheral blood was collected at initial diagnosis, before any treatment.

Looked up from germline, CDR1 is MNHNY and CDR2 is SVGAGI (reference sequence). Trimming cost V 6 bases and J 3 bases; bases outside gene matches: 6. The CDR3 loop spans 16 amino acids. Moderately to severely active ophthalmopathy under 3 months, CAS at least 3, NOSPECS at least 4. Lactation, pregnancy, uncontrolled infections and other autoimmune diseases were all grounds for excluding patients. Sample: peripheral blood. The J gene is TRBJ2-2, the V gene TRBV6-6; 11 nucleotides line up with TRBD1. The TCR was taken from an adult man with Graves' ophthalmopathy. The CDR3 spells CASSLGTGGDTGELFF. CDR3 bases: TGTGCCAGCAGCTTGGGGACAGGGGGTGACACCGGGGAGCTGTTTTTT.